This T cell receptor (beta chain) emerged from a study of beta chain features in type 1 diabetes. The sequenced template was cDNA made from the entire isolated RNA. Profiled with immunoSEQ multiplex PCR; TCRdb holds only in-frame clones, not every one. Of 200,000 to 250,000 clones in the sample, over 8.5% are singletons; the top ten hold about 0.037%. Germline loops: CDR1 MNHNS, CDR2 SASEGT. The J segment lost 8 bases and the V segment lost 6 bases, leaving 12 bases of the junction unmatched. The CDR3 length is 14 residues. Notes on the study in general: A closer apparent resemblance between naive, central memory and Treg TCRB repertoires was seen in patients than in healthy donors.

This clone has just a few counts. Its specificity is unknown. V usage is TRBV6-1 and J usage is TRBJ2-5, with 7 bases fitting TRBD1. The TCR comes from a woman under 30 in good health. The sample was naive CD4+ T cells from blood. The CDR3 loop is CASRTGTASATQYF. For the CDR3, the DNA is TGTGCCAGCAGAACAGGGACAGCCAGTGCCACCCAGTACTTC.